Listed below are T cell receptor beta chains from one sample, sequenced in a study of blood T cell repertoires in COVID-19. The repertoire was sequenced with immunoSEQ multiplex PCR; TCRdb's copy has only in-frame clones and lacks some. The data contain 260,000 or so clones, 83% of them singletons. The sequencing sample was made of PBMCs or T cells enriched from blood (not recorded which). The receptors here all came from a woman in her thirties or forties who had been exposed to COVID-19. The CDR3 runs from the conserved cysteine through the conserved F or W. The D gene is left open where the match is weak. Clone size is stated in some rows and not others, as once, few, many or a class when expanded.

CDR3 DNA,CDR3 protein,J gene,clone size,CDR3 length,V gene,D gene
TGTGCCAGCAGCCAAGCCGGGACTAGCGGGGGGGCCTCGGCCCAGTACTTC,CASSQAGTSGGASAQYF,TRBJ2-5,NA,17,TRBV7-2,TRBD2
TGCGCCAGCAGCCCCCCTCCTGCTAGCGGTACAGATACGCAGTATTTT,CASSPPPASGTDTQYF,TRBJ2-3,NA,16,TRBV5-1,TRBD2
TGTGCTAGTGGTTTCGGACAGGTTCCTGGAAACACCATATATTTT,CASGFGQVPGNTIYF,TRBJ1-3,NA,15,TRBV12-5,TRBD1
TGCAGCACTGATTGTAGAATCTCTGGAAACACCATATATTTT,CSTDCRISGNTIYF,TRBJ1-3,NA,14,TRBV29-1,NA
TGTGCCTGGGGACCGGGTAGTAATGAAAAACTGTTTTTT,CAWGPGSNEKLFF,TRBJ1-4,NA,13,TRBV30,NA
TGTGCCAGTAGTTATGGAGCGGGGATGGAAACAGATACGCAGTATTTT,CASSYGAGMETDTQYF,TRBJ2-3,NA,16,TRBV19,TRBD2
TGTGCCAGCAGCCCCTTCGACAGGCCGATCGGGGAGCTGTTTTTT,CASSPFDRPIGELFF,TRBJ2-2,NA,15,TRBV9,NA
TGTGCCACCAGTGGGGGGGACGAGCAGTACTTC,CATSGGDEQYF,TRBJ2-7,NA,11,TRBV24-1,NA
TGTGCCAGCAGCCCACACCAGAGACAGAACCAAGAGACCCAGTACTTC,CASSPHQRQNQETQYF,TRBJ2-5,NA,16,TRBV7-2,NA
TGTGCCAGCAGCGTAGGGACTAGCGGGAGACTCTCCTACGAGCAGTACTTC,CASSVGTSGRLSYEQYF,TRBJ2-7,NA,17,TRBV9,TRBD2
TGTGCCAGCAGCCAAACAGGGGGTGCTGGTGGCTACACCTTC,CASSQTGGAGGYTF,TRBJ1-2,NA,14,TRBV3-1/TRBV3-2,TRBD1
TGTGCCAGCAGCTTGGGAGGACGGAATTCACCCCTCCACTTT,CASSLGGRNSPLHF,TRBJ1-6,NA,14,TRBV11-3,NA
TGTGCCAGCAGCCCCGTGGGGGCCCTAGGTTACAATGAGCAGTTCTTC,CASSPVGALGYNEQFF,TRBJ2-1,NA,16,TRBV7-3,NA
TGTGCCAGTAGTATATCCGGGACAGGGCATCAGCCCCAGCATTTT,CASSISGTGHQPQHF,TRBJ1-5,NA,15,TRBV19,TRBD1
TGTGCCAGTAGTGGGGGGGAGACCCAGTACTTC,CASSGGETQYF,TRBJ2-5,many,11,TRBV19,NA
TGTGCCAGCAGTGTCTCTAGCGGCGCTTGGTACGAGCAGTACTTC,CASSVSSGAWYEQYF,TRBJ2-7,NA,15,TRBV25-1,TRBD2
TGCAGCGTTGAGGGACAGGGGTTTGGTGGCTACACCTTC,CSVEGQGFGGYTF,TRBJ1-2,NA,13,TRBV29-1,TRBD1
TGTGCCAGCAGCTCCCGTAGCGGGGGGGCAACAGATACGCAGTATTTT,CASSSRSGGATDTQYF,TRBJ2-3,NA,16,TRBV3-1/TRBV3-2,TRBD2
TGCGCCAGCAGCTTGGAGACTAGCGGGGGGTACACCTACAATGAGCAGTTCTTC,CASSLETSGGYTYNEQFF,TRBJ2-1,NA,18,TRBV5-1,TRBD2
TGTGCCAGCACCGCTGCCGGGACAGGGAGGGAGACCCAGTACTTC,CASTAAGTGRETQYF,TRBJ2-5,NA,15,TRBV27,TRBD1
TGTGCCAGCTCACCAAGACAGACTGAAGCTTTCTTT,CASSPRQTEAFF,TRBJ1-1,NA,12,TRBV18,NA
TGTGCCAGCAGCGCAGGGGGTGGCTATGGCTACACCTTC,CASSAGGGYGYTF,TRBJ1-2,NA,13,TRBV6-5,TRBD1
TGTGCCAGCACCTCTTCGGGGGGAACAGATACGCAGTATTTT,CASTSSGGTDTQYF,TRBJ2-3,NA,14,TRBV6-5,TRBD2
TGTGCCAGCAGCTTGGGGACTCAGGATGAAAAACTGTTTTTT,CASSLGTQDEKLFF,TRBJ1-4,NA,14,TRBV5-4,NA
TGTGCCAGCAGCTCAAAAGGGACTGTTGAAAAACTGTTTTTT,CASSSKGTVEKLFF,TRBJ1-4,NA,14,TRBV7-9,NA
TGTGCCAGCAGCCCGCTGCGGACGGGAGCGCAGAGCACTGAAGCTTTCTTT,CASSPLRTGAQSTEAFF,TRBJ1-1,NA,17,TRBV14,NA
TGTGCCAGCAGTCTAAGGGGCCCCAGCGGGGGGCGCAATGAGCAGTTCTTC,CASSLRGPSGGRNEQFF,TRBJ2-1,few,17,TRBV27,TRBD2
TGTGCCAGCAGACACGGGACTTTTCCCCCTTACAATGAGCAGTTCTTC,CASRHGTFPPYNEQFF,TRBJ2-1,NA,16,TRBV27,NA
TGCGCCAGCAGTCCCGTACAGATCACCCAGCCCCAGCATTTT,CASSPVQITQPQHF,TRBJ1-5,NA,14,TRBV23-1,NA
TGTGCCAGCTCAACGGGACAGGGCTACGAGCAGTACTTC,CASSTGQGYEQYF,TRBJ2-7,once,13,TRBV18,TRBD1
TGTGCCAGCAGCTCACAGGGGGCTGGGGCCAACGTCCTGACTTTC,CASSSQGAGANVLTF,TRBJ2-6,NA,15,TRBV7-9,TRBD1
TGTGCCAGCAGCGCTCGGGGGACTCCGAGGACTGAAGCTTTCTTT,CASSARGTPRTEAFF,TRBJ1-1,NA,15,TRBV9,NA
TGTGCCAGAAGCTTGGGGACTGCGGGGGTAGAGACCCAGTACTTC,CARSLGTAGVETQYF,TRBJ2-5,NA,15,TRBV5-3,TRBD2
TGTGCCAGCAGTTTATACAGGGATTCCACAGATACGCAGTATTTT,CASSLYRDSTDTQYF,TRBJ2-3,NA,15,TRBV28,NA
TGTGCCAGCAGCCTTAGCGGGGGGGGGACCTACGAGCAGTACTTC,CASSLSGGGTYEQYF,TRBJ2-7,NA,15,TRBV2,TRBD2
TGCAGTGCTAGTATCTCCAGACAGGGTAGAACACCCCTCCACTTT,CSASISRQGRTPLHF,TRBJ1-6,NA,15,TRBV20-1,TRBD1
TGTGCCAGCAGCTTAATAGGGCGGGGTGGAGAGACCCAGTACTTC,CASSLIGRGGETQYF,TRBJ2-5,NA,15,TRBV7-9,NA
TGTGCCAGCAGTGAAGATCAGGGGGCGGGGGTCACTGAAGCTTTCTTT,CASSEDQGAGVTEAFF,TRBJ1-1,NA,16,TRBV6-1,TRBD1
TGCACCAGCAGCCAGACTTTGACAGGGGAACTTAGGGTCGGGACCCAGTACTTC,CTSSQTLTGELRVGTQYF,TRBJ2-5,once,18,TRBV1,NA
TGTGCCAGCACCCCGGACAGGCGCTCAGGAGGTGAAGCTTTCTTT,CASTPDRRSGGEAFF,TRBJ1-1,NA,15,TRBV5-6,TRBD1
TGTGCCAGCAGCGGGGCAGTGTACACCGGGGAGCTGTTTTTT,CASSGAVYTGELFF,TRBJ2-2,NA,14,TRBV9,NA
TGCGCCAGCAGCCAAGATGGGCAGCAAGAGACCCAGTACTTC,CASSQDGQQETQYF,TRBJ2-5,NA,14,TRBV4-3,NA
TGTGCCAGCATCCCAGGGGAGGGTAGCTATGGCTACACCTTC,CASIPGEGSYGYTF,TRBJ1-2,NA,14,TRBV6-5,NA
TGTGCCAGTAGCAAGCTCGGGGGATCGGTGAACACCGGGGAGCTGTTTTTT,CASSKLGGSVNTGELFF,TRBJ2-2,NA,17,TRBV19,NA
TGTGCTAGTGGTTTGGTAACTAGAGGTTCAGGGGTAGTATCCTACAATGAGCAGTTCTTC,CASGLVTRGSGVVSYNEQFF,TRBJ2-1,NA,20,TRBV12-5,NA
TGCGCCAGCAGCTTGGGACAGAGTCCCAACGAGCAGTACTTC,CASSLGQSPNEQYF,TRBJ2-7,once,14,TRBV5-1,NA
TGTGCCAGCAGCCAGGACAGAGATCAGCCCCAGCATTTT,CASSQDRDQPQHF,TRBJ1-5,few,13,TRBV5-5,NA
TGTGCCTGGGGACCGGGACAGGGGGGATCACCCCTCCACTTT,CAWGPGQGGSPLHF,TRBJ1-6,NA,14,TRBV30,TRBD1
TGTGCCAGCAGCTTGAAACAGGGGACCTCCTATAATTCACCCCTCCACTTT,CASSLKQGTSYNSPLHF,TRBJ1-6,few,17,TRBV5-4,TRBD1
TGTGCCATCAGAGAAGTCCGGGACAGTAACTACGAGCAGTACTTC,CAIREVRDSNYEQYF,TRBJ2-7,NA,15,TRBV10-3,TRBD1
TGTGCCAGCAGCTCGCAAACAGGGAATGAGCAGTTCTTC,CASSSQTGNEQFF,TRBJ2-1,NA,13,TRBV7-6,NA
TGTGCCAGCAGTCCCAATAACTATGGCTACACCTTC,CASSPNNYGYTF,TRBJ1-2,NA,12,TRBV6-5,NA
TGTGCCAGTAGTATAGGGGGGGGGTGGCAGCCCCAGCATTTT,CASSIGGGWQPQHF,TRBJ1-5,few,14,TRBV19,NA
TGCGCCAGTTTGACTCAGCCATCTAGCACAGATACGCAGTATTTT,CASLTQPSSTDTQYF,TRBJ2-3,few,15,TRBV5-1,NA
TGTGCCAGCAGCTTCGGACAAAGTAGTTCACCCCTCCACTTT,CASSFGQSSSPLHF,TRBJ1-6,NA,14,TRBV27,NA